This T cell receptor (beta chain) was recorded in a study of cytomegalovirus exposure and HLA in healthy donors. As regards this clone: The antigen remains unidentified.

The PCR contained 60 Vbeta and 13 Jbeta primers. Data came from immunoSEQ multiplex PCR; TCRdb stores just in-frame clones and leaves some out. The table shows about 50,000 clones, with around 80% occurring only once. Germline trimming cut 10 bases from V and 6 bases from J; bases unmatched to any gene: 9. Germline V gives CDR1 ENHRY, CDR2 SYGVKD. The CDR3 consists of 13 residues. Study outcomes and limitations: Most of the TCR beta V segments (in an earlier analysis) were productive either about 90% or about 30% of the time.

Sequencing input: PBMCs. The gene calls are TRBV10-3 and TRBJ1-1; 9 nucleotides match TRBD1. This receptor was taken from a man aged 30 to 45 in good health and CMV-seropositive. CDR3 sequence (DNA): TGTGCCACCGGGACAGGGCCTCGATCTGAAGCTTTCTTT. It translates to CATGTGPRSEAFF.